These T cell receptor beta chains were read from a single sample in a study of identical twins. TCRdb re-called the 5' RACE reads with MiXCR, one entry per CDR3 protein. The repertoire holds some 760,000 distinct CDR3 sequences, with about 20% as singletons. The same data also went into a second study, on T cells expressing NK-cell markers.

Specimen: PBMCs. Every receptor here comes from a young woman in good health. The CDR3 runs from the conserved cysteine through the conserved F or W. The order of the fields is CDR3 length, D gene, V gene, clone size, J gene, CDR3 protein, CDR3 DNA. A D gene is named only where the DNA matches it firmly. Not every row has a clone size; where given, it reads once, few, many or a size class.

CDR3 length: 14
D gene: TRBD1
V gene: TRBV12-3/TRBV12-4
clone size: few
J gene: TRBJ1-1
CDR3 protein: CASSSSYRGAEAFF
CDR3 DNA: TGTGCCAGCAGTTCGTCCTACAGGGGGGCTGAAGCTTTCTTT

CDR3 length: 14
D gene: .
V gene: TRBV7-2
clone size: .
J gene: TRBJ2-1
CDR3 protein: CASSANGGYNEQFF
CDR3 DNA: TGTGCCAGCAGCGCCAACGGAGGTTACAATGAGCAGTTCTTC

CDR3 length: 15
D gene: TRBD1
V gene: TRBV7-9
clone size: .
J gene: TRBJ1-2
CDR3 protein: CASSRGTVINYGYTF
CDR3 DNA: TGTGCCAGCAGCCGCGGGACAGTAATTAACTATGGCTACACCTTC

CDR3 length: 15
D gene: TRBD1
V gene: TRBV11-2
clone size: many
J gene: TRBJ2-1
CDR3 protein: CASSADWGTDNEQFF
CDR3 DNA: TGTGCCAGCAGCGCCGACTGGGGGACAGACAATGAGCAGTTCTTC

CDR3 length: 14
D gene: .
V gene: TRBV10-3
clone size: few
J gene: TRBJ1-6
CDR3 protein: CAISADGPSSPLHF
CDR3 DNA: TGTGCCATCAGTGCGGACGGACCAAGTTCACCCCTCCACTTT

CDR3 length: 15
D gene: TRBD1
V gene: TRBV19
clone size: few
J gene: TRBJ1-4
CDR3 protein: CASKDRGRSNEKLFF
CDR3 DNA: TGTGCCAGTAAGGACAGGGGGCGATCTAATGAAAAACTGTTTTTT

CDR3 length: 14
D gene: .
V gene: TRBV27
clone size: .
J gene: TRBJ2-1
CDR3 protein: CASTETGIADEQFF
CDR3 DNA: TGTGCCAGCACCGAGACAGGTATAGCCGATGAGCAGTTCTTC

CDR3 length: 14
D gene: .
V gene: TRBV9
clone size: few
J gene: TRBJ2-2
CDR3 protein: CASSVLANTGELFF
CDR3 DNA: TGTGCCAGCAGCGTACTAGCGAACACCGGGGAGCTGTTTTTT

CDR3 length: 14
D gene: .
V gene: TRBV20-1
clone size: .
J gene: TRBJ2-3
CDR3 protein: CSASGADPTDTQYF
CDR3 DNA: TGCAGTGCTAGCGGAGCGGACCCCACAGATACGCAGTATTTT

CDR3 length: 16
D gene: .
V gene: TRBV20-1
clone size: .
J gene: TRBJ1-6
CDR3 protein: CSARGSASSYNSPLHF
CDR3 DNA: TGCAGTGCTAGGGGCTCGGCTTCCTCCTATAATTCACCCCTCCACTTT

CDR3 length: 15
D gene: .
V gene: TRBV12-3/TRBV12-4
clone size: .
J gene: TRBJ2-6
CDR3 protein: CASGISHSGANVLTF
CDR3 DNA: TGTGCCTCCGGGATCTCTCACTCTGGGGCCAACGTCCTGACTTTC

CDR3 length: 15
D gene: TRBD1
V gene: TRBV28
clone size: few
J gene: TRBJ2-2
CDR3 protein: CASIASGQGAGELFF
CDR3 DNA: TGTGCCAGCATCGCATCCGGACAGGGCGCTGGGGAGCTGTTTTTT

CDR3 length: 15
D gene: TRBD2
V gene: TRBV6-5
clone size: many
J gene: TRBJ2-7
CDR3 protein: CASELAGEGSYEQYF
CDR3 DNA: TGTGCCAGCGAGTTAGCGGGAGAGGGCTCCTACGAGCAGTACTTC

CDR3 length: 15
D gene: .
V gene: TRBV4-2
clone size: few
J gene: TRBJ2-7
CDR3 protein: CASSQEWQSSYEQYF
CDR3 DNA: TGTGCCAGCAGCCAAGAGTGGCAGAGCTCCTACGAGCAGTACTTC

CDR3 length: 15
D gene: .
V gene: TRBV11-2
clone size: many
J gene: TRBJ1-1
CDR3 protein: CASSLEGGLNTEAFF
CDR3 DNA: TGTGCCAGCAGCTTAGAGGGAGGTTTGAACACTGAAGCTTTCTTT

CDR3 length: 13
D gene: .
V gene: TRBV7-9
clone size: .
J gene: TRBJ2-7
CDR3 protein: CASSLGWDREQYF
CDR3 DNA: TGTGCCAGCAGCTTAGGTTGGGACCGGGAGCAGTACTTC

CDR3 length: 12
D gene: .
V gene: TRBV20-1
clone size: few
J gene: TRBJ2-1
CDR3 protein: CSGRRGVDEQFF
CDR3 DNA: TGCAGTGGACGCCGTGGGGTCGATGAGCAGTTCTTC

CDR3 length: 13
D gene: .
V gene: TRBV7-2
clone size: many
J gene: TRBJ1-1
CDR3 protein: CASRLRQNTEAFF
CDR3 DNA: TGTGCCAGCAGGTTGCGACAGAACACTGAAGCTTTCTTT

CDR3 length: 17
D gene: .
V gene: TRBV10-3
clone size: .
J gene: TRBJ2-5
CDR3 protein: CAISESLPAGTAETQYF
CDR3 DNA: TGTGCCATCAGTGAGTCGTTGCCGGCCGGAACCGCGGAGACCCAGTACTTC

CDR3 length: 14
D gene: .
V gene: TRBV9
clone size: .
J gene: TRBJ2-1
CDR3 protein: CASSVDLGVNEQFF
CDR3 DNA: TGTGCCAGCAGCGTAGATTTAGGGGTCAATGAGCAGTTCTTC

CDR3 length: 14
D gene: TRBD1
V gene: TRBV29-1
clone size: .
J gene: TRBJ1-1
CDR3 protein: CSVEGRTGDFEAFF
CDR3 DNA: TGCAGCGTTGAAGGCCGGACAGGGGACTTCGAAGCTTTCTTT

CDR3 length: 14
D gene: .
V gene: TRBV5-1
clone size: many
J gene: TRBJ2-6
CDR3 protein: CASSLDQGANVLTF
CDR3 DNA: TGCGCCAGCAGCTTGGATCAGGGGGCCAACGTCCTGACTTTC

CDR3 length: 13
D gene: .
V gene: TRBV4-1
clone size: .
J gene: TRBJ1-3
CDR3 protein: CASSQGLGNTIYF
CDR3 DNA: TGCGCCAGCAGCCAAGGCCTAGGAAACACCATATATTTT

CDR3 length: 13
D gene: .
V gene: TRBV10-2
clone size: few
J gene: TRBJ2-1
CDR3 protein: CASAGLRGNEQFF
CDR3 DNA: TGCGCCAGCGCCGGTCTAAGGGGCAATGAGCAGTTCTTC

CDR3 length: 11
D gene: .
V gene: TRBV12-3/TRBV12-4
clone size: many
J gene: TRBJ2-7
CDR3 protein: CASSFSREQYF
CDR3 DNA: TGTGCCAGCAGTTTCTCCAGGGAGCAGTACTTC

CDR3 length: 16
D gene: TRBD2
V gene: TRBV6-5
clone size: .
J gene: TRBJ2-1
CDR3 protein: CASSYGSTSGSNEQFF
CDR3 DNA: TGTGCCAGCAGTTACGGTTCGACTAGCGGGAGCAATGAGCAGTTCTTC

CDR3 length: 14
D gene: .
V gene: TRBV13
clone size: .
J gene: TRBJ1-2
CDR3 protein: CASSLTGALSDYTF
CDR3 DNA: TGTGCCAGCAGCTTAACGGGTGCCCTTTCGGACTACACCTTC

CDR3 length: 12
D gene: .
V gene: TRBV6-6
clone size: .
J gene: TRBJ2-7
CDR3 protein: CASSYRRSEQYF
CDR3 DNA: TGTGCCAGCAGTTACAGGCGATCCGAGCAGTACTTC

CDR3 length: 16
D gene: .
V gene: TRBV10-3
clone size: .
J gene: TRBJ2-1
CDR3 protein: CAISESWQKPNNEQFF
CDR3 DNA: TGTGCCATCAGTGAGTCATGGCAGAAGCCCAACAATGAGCAGTTCTTC

CDR3 length: 14
D gene: TRBD2
V gene: TRBV20-1
clone size: .
J gene: TRBJ2-7
CDR3 protein: CSARAGTSGYEQYF
CDR3 DNA: TGCAGTGCTAGGGCCGGGACTAGCGGCTACGAGCAGTACTTC

CDR3 length: 15
D gene: .
V gene: TRBV12-3/TRBV12-4
clone size: few
J gene: TRBJ2-2
CDR3 protein: CASSLPQGKTGELFF
CDR3 DNA: TGTGCCAGCAGTTTACCACAGGGAAAGACCGGGGAGCTGTTTTTT

CDR3 length: 12
D gene: .
V gene: TRBV10-3
clone size: .
J gene: TRBJ1-2
CDR3 protein: CAISELEYGYTF
CDR3 DNA: TGTGCCATCAGTGAATTAGAGTATGGCTACACCTTC

CDR3 length: 14
D gene: TRBD1
V gene: TRBV27
clone size: few
J gene: TRBJ2-1
CDR3 protein: CASRLRGKEYEQFF
CDR3 DNA: TGTGCCAGCCGTCTCAGGGGGAAAGAATATGAGCAGTTCTTC

CDR3 length: 13
D gene: .
V gene: TRBV20-1
clone size: .
J gene: TRBJ1-1
CDR3 protein: CSARDLTFTEAFF
CDR3 DNA: TGCAGTGCTAGAGATCTGACGTTTACTGAAGCTTTCTTT

CDR3 length: 15
D gene: TRBD1
V gene: TRBV29-1
clone size: .
J gene: TRBJ2-1
CDR3 protein: CSVGGGQGVYNEQFF
CDR3 DNA: TGCAGCGTGGGGGGGGGACAGGGGGTCTACAATGAGCAGTTCTTC

CDR3 length: 15
D gene: TRBD1
V gene: TRBV7-9
clone size: .
J gene: TRBJ2-7
CDR3 protein: CASSRSVGQVYERYF
CDR3 DNA: TGTGCCAGCAGCCGATCGGTGGGACAGGTGTACGAGCGGTACTTC

CDR3 length: 13
D gene: .
V gene: TRBV12-3/TRBV12-4
clone size: many
J gene: TRBJ1-4
CDR3 protein: CASSLAARGKLFF
CDR3 DNA: TGTGCCAGCAGTTTAGCGGCCCGAGGAAAACTGTTTTTT

CDR3 length: 12
D gene: .
V gene: TRBV12-3/TRBV12-4
clone size: .
J gene: TRBJ2-7
CDR3 protein: CASSPAGPEQYF
CDR3 DNA: TGTGCCAGCAGTCCCGCAGGGCCTGAGCAGTACTTC

CDR3 length: 15
D gene: TRBD2
V gene: TRBV12-3/TRBV12-4
clone size: .
J gene: TRBJ2-7
CDR3 protein: CASRHRLAGFGEQYF
CDR3 DNA: TGTGCCAGCAGGCACCGGCTAGCGGGATTTGGCGAGCAGTACTTC

CDR3 length: 13
D gene: .
V gene: TRBV11-3
clone size: .
J gene: TRBJ2-7
CDR3 protein: CASSPRALGEQYF
CDR3 DNA: TGTGCCAGCAGCCCTCGAGCCCTCGGGGAGCAGTACTTC

CDR3 length: 11
D gene: .
V gene: TRBV29-1
clone size: .
J gene: TRBJ2-1
CDR3 protein: CSVGVLDEQFF
CDR3 DNA: TGCAGCGTTGGAGTGCTAGATGAGCAGTTCTTC

CDR3 length: 16
D gene: TRBD2
V gene: TRBV12-3/TRBV12-4
clone size: .
J gene: TRBJ2-3
CDR3 protein: CASSPGLSGGGDTQYF
CDR3 DNA: TGTGCCAGCAGTCCCGGACTAAGCGGGGGGGGCGATACGCAGTATTTT

CDR3 length: 13
D gene: .
V gene: TRBV7-7
clone size: few
J gene: TRBJ2-5
CDR3 protein: CASSPDRSETQYF
CDR3 DNA: TGTGCTAGCAGCCCCGACAGGTCAGAGACCCAGTACTTC

CDR3 length: 16
D gene: TRBD2
V gene: TRBV5-1
clone size: few
J gene: TRBJ2-3
CDR3 protein: CASSRSSGRGTDTQYF
CDR3 DNA: TGCGCCAGCAGCAGAAGTAGCGGGAGAGGCACAGATACGCAGTATTTT

CDR3 length: 14
D gene: .
V gene: TRBV20-1
clone size: .
J gene: TRBJ1-1
CDR3 protein: CSARVTGMNTEAFF
CDR3 DNA: TGCAGTGCTAGAGTTACAGGGATGAACACTGAAGCTTTCTTT

CDR3 length: 14
D gene: .
V gene: TRBV12-3/TRBV12-4
clone size: few
J gene: TRBJ2-1
CDR3 protein: CASSLSRQYNEQFF
CDR3 DNA: TGTGCCAGCAGTTTATCGAGACAGTACAATGAGCAGTTCTTC

CDR3 length: 17
D gene: TRBD2
V gene: TRBV5-1
clone size: .
J gene: TRBJ2-5
CDR3 protein: CASSYTGLAGGQETQYF
CDR3 DNA: TGCGCCAGCAGCTATACGGGACTAGCGGGGGGACAAGAGACCCAGTACTTC

CDR3 length: 17
D gene: TRBD2
V gene: TRBV2
clone size: .
J gene: TRBJ2-2
CDR3 protein: CASSVQTSGPNTGELFF
CDR3 DNA: TGTGCCAGCAGTGTTCAAACTAGCGGACCGAACACCGGGGAGCTGTTTTTT

CDR3 length: 18
D gene: TRBD1
V gene: TRBV27
clone size: once
J gene: TRBJ2-3
CDR3 protein: CASSLGDWTGPGADTQYF
CDR3 DNA: TGTGCCAGCAGTTTGGGGGACTGGACAGGGCCAGGCGCAGATACGCAGTATTTT

CDR3 length: 16
D gene: .
V gene: TRBV4-1
clone size: .
J gene: TRBJ2-1
CDR3 protein: CASSQVFGGSYNEQFF
CDR3 DNA: TGCGCCAGCAGCCAAGTTTTTGGGGGTTCCTACAATGAGCAGTTCTTC

CDR3 length: 12
D gene: TRBD1
V gene: TRBV10-3
clone size: .
J gene: TRBJ1-1
CDR3 protein: CAIRTGSGEAFF
CDR3 DNA: TGTGCCATAAGGACAGGGAGTGGTGAAGCTTTCTTT

CDR3 length: 13
D gene: .
V gene: TRBV7-9
clone size: few
J gene: TRBJ2-7
CDR3 protein: CASSFAGLYEQYF
CDR3 DNA: TGTGCCAGCAGCTTCGCAGGACTTTACGAGCAGTACTTC

CDR3 length: 14
D gene: .
V gene: TRBV7-9
clone size: .
J gene: TRBJ2-7
CDR3 protein: CASSPQASAYEQYF
CDR3 DNA: TGTGCCAGCAGCCCCCAGGCAAGTGCCTACGAGCAGTACTTC

CDR3 length: 12
D gene: .
V gene: TRBV12-3/TRBV12-4
clone size: many
J gene: TRBJ2-5
CDR3 protein: CASSRTQETQYF
CDR3 DNA: TGTGCCAGCAGTCGGACCCAAGAGACCCAGTACTTC